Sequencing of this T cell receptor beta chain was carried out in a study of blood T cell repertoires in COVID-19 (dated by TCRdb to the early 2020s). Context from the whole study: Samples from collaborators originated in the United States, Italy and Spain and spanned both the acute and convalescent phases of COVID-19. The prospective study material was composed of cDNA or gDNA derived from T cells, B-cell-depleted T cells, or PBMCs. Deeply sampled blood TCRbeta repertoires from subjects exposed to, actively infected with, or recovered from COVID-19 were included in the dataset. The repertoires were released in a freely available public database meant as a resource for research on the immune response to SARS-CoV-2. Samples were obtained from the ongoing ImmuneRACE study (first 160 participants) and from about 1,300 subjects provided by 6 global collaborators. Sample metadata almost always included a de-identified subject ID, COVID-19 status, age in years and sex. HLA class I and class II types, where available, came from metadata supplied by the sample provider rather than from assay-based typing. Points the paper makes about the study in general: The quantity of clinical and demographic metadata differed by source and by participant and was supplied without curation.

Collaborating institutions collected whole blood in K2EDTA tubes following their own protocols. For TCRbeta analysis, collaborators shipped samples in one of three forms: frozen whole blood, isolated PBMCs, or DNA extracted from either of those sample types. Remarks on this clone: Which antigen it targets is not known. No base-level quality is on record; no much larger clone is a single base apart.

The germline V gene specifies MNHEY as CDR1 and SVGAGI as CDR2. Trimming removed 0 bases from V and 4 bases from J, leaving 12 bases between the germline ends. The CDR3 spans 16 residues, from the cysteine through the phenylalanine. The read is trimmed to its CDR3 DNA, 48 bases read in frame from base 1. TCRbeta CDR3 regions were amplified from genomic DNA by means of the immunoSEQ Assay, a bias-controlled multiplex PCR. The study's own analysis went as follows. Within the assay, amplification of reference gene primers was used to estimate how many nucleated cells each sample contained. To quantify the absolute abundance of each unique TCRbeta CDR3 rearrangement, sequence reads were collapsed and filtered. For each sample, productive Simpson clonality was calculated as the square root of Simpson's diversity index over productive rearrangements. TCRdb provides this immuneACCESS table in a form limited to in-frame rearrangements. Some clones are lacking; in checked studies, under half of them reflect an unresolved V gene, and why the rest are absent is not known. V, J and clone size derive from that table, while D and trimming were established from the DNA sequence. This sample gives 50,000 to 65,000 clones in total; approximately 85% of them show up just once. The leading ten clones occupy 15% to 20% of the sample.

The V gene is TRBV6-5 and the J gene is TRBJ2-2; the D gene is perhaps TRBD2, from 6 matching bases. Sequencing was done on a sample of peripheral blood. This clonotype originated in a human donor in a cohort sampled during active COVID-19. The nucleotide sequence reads TGTGCCAGCAGTTACTCTAGGACTACACCCACCGGGGAGCTGTTTTTT. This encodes CASSYSRTTPTGELFF.